This TCR beta chain was observed in a study of chemoradiotherapy in HPV16-positive cancers. Study-wide results and limits: HPV-specific T cells were functionally defined from only a couple of HPV16-positive patients. Non-HPV-specific T cells did not expand in tumors during treatment, whereas candidate HPV-specific clones and E7-related motifs did. In HPV16-positive patients, HPV-responsive T-cell expansion tracked better recurrence-free survival.

In the case of this clone: Its antigen is not known.

The assay was immunoSEQ multiplex PCR, and TCRdb's table has in-frame clones only and misses some. The sample shows under 6,500 clones, 85% to 90% of them seen only once. Trimming pared 7 bases from V and 2 bases from J, leaving 23 bases between. CDR1 is SQVTM and CDR2 is ANQGSEA in the germline V gene. The CDR3 spans 16 residues. The sequence was collected from a human donor with HPV-associated anogenital cancer. The J gene is TRBJ2-5, the V gene TRBV29-1; the D gene is possibly TRBD1 (6 bases). The sample in question was tumor tissue, obtained from a patient who underwent chemoradiotherapy. CDR3 sequence: CSAMGEISGQQETQYF. CDR3 nucleotide sequence: TGCAGCGCCATGGGGGAGATATCCGGACAGCAAGAGACCCAGTACTTC.